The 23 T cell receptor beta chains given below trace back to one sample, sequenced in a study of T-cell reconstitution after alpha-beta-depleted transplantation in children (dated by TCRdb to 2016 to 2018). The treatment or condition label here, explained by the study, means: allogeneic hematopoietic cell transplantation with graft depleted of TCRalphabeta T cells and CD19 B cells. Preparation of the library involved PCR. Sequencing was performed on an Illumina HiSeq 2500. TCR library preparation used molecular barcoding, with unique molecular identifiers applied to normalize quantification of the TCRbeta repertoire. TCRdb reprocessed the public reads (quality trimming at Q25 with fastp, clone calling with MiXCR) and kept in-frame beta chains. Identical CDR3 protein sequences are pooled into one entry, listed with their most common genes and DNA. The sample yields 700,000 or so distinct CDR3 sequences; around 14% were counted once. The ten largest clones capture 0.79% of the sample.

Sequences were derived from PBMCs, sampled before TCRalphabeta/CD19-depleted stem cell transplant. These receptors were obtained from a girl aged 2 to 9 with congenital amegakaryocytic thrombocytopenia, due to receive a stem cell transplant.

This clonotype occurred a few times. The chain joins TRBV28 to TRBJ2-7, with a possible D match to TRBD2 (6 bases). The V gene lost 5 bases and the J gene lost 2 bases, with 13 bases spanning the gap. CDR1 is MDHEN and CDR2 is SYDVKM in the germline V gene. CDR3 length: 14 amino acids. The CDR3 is CASSTGLFPYEQYF. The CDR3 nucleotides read TGTGCCAGCAGTACGGGACTCTTCCCCTACGAGCAGTACTTC.

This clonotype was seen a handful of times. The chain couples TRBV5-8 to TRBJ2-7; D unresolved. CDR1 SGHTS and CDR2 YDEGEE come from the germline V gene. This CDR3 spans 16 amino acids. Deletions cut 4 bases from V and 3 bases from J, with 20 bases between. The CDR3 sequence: CASSPFPRQRLYEQYF. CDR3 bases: TGTGCCAGCAGCCCTTTTCCTCGACAACGGCTCTACGAGCAGTACTTC. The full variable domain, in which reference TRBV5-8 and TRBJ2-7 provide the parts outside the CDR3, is EAGVTQSPTHLIKTRGQQATLRCSPISGHTSVYWYQQALGLGLQFLLWYDEGEERNRGNFPPRFSGRQFPNYSSELNVNALELEDSALYLCASSPFPRQRLYEQYFGPGTRLTVT.

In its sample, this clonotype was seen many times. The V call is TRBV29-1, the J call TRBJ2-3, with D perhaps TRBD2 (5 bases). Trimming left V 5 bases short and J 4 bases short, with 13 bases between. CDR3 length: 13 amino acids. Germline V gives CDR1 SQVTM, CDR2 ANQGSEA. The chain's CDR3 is CSVLGGSSDTQYF. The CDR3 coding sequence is TGCAGCGTTCTTGGTGGGAGTTCAGATACGCAGTATTTT.

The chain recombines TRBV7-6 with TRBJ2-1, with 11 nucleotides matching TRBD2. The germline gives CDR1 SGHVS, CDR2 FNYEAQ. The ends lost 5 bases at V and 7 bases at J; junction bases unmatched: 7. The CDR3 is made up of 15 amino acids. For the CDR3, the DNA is TGTGCCAGCAGCCGCCTAGCGGGAGGTGAGAATGAGCAGTTCTTC. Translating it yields CASSRLAGGENEQFF. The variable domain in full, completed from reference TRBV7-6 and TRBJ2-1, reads GAGVSQSPRYKVTKRGQDVALRCDPISGHVSLYWYRQALGQGPEFLTYFNYEAQQDKSGLPNDRFSAERPEGSISTLTIQRTEQRDSAMYRCASSRLAGGENEQFFGPGTRLTVL.

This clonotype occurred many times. CDR3 DNA: TGTGCCAGCAGCTTTCGAGAGGGAAGCTCCTACGAGCAGTACTTC. This codes for CASSFREGSSYEQYF. The gene calls are TRBV7-8 and TRBJ2-7, with D perhaps matching TRBD2 (5 bases). Looked up from germline, CDR1 is SGHVS and CDR2 is FQNEAQ. CDR3 length equals 15 residues. V was clipped by 3 bases and J by 0 bases, with 12 bases between them.

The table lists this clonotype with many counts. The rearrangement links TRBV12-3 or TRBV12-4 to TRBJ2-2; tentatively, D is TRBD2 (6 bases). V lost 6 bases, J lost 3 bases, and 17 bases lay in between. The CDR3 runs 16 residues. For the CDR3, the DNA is TGTGCCAGCAGCCCGGAGCGGGTGGATTACACCGGGGAGCTGTTTTTT. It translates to CASSPERVDYTGELFF.

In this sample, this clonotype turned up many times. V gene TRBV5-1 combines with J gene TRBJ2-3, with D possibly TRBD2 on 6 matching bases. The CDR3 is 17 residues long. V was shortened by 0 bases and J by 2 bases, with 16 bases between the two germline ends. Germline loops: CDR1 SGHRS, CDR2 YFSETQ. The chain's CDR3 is CASSLEIAGRFTDTQYF. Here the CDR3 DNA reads TGCGCCAGCAGCTTGGAAATTGCGGGACGATTCACAGATACGCAGTATTTT.

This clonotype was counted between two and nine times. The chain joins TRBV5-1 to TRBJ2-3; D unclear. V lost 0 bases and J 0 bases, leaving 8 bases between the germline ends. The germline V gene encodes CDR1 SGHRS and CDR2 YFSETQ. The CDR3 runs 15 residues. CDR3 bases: TGCGCCAGCAGCTTGGACTACCGGAGCACAGATACGCAGTATTTT. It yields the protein CASSLDYRSTDTQYF.

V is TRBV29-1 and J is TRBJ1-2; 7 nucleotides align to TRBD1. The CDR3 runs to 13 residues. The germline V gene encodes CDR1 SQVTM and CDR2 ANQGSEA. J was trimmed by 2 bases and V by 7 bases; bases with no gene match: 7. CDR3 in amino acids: CSADREENYGYTF. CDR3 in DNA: TGCAGCGCCGACAGGGAGGAAAACTATGGCTACACCTTC.

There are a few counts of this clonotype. The CDR3 region has the DNA TGCGCCAGCGCTAGCGGGAGTAGCTACGAGCAGTACTTC. It codes for CASASGSSYEQYF. This chain uses TRBV10-2 with TRBJ2-7; 10 bases are shared with TRBD2. CDR1 and CDR2 from the germline V gene are WSHSY and SAAADI. The CDR3 consists of 13 residues. Losses at the gene ends were 8 bases for V and 3 bases for J; bases not matched to a gene: 4.

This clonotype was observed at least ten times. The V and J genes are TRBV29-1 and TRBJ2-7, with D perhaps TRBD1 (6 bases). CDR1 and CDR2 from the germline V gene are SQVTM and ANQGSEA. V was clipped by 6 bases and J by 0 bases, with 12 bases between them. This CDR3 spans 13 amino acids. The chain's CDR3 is CSVSGTISYEQYF. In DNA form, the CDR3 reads TGCAGCGTATCCGGGACAATCTCCTACGAGCAGTACTTC.

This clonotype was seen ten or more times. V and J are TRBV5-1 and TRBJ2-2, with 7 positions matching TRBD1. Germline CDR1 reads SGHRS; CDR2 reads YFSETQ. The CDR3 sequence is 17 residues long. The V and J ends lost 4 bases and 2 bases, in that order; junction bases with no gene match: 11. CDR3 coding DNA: TGCGCCAGCAGCGATAGGGACAGCTCATTTAACACCGGGGAGCTGTTTTTT. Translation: CASSDRDSSFNTGELFF.

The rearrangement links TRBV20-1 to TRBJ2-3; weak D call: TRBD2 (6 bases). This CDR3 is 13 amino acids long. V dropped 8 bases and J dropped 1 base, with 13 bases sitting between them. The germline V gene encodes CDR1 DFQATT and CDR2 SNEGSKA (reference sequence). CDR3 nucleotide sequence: TGCAGTCCTGAGGAGGGAGGCACAGATACGCAGTATTTT. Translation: CSPEEGGTDTQYF.

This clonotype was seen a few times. The CDR3 DNA reads TGCAGTGCTGGGGACGGGGCGTGGGGATATGGCTACACCTTC. Translating gives CSAGDGAWGYGYTF. The V and J genes are TRBV20-1 and TRBJ1-2; D is perhaps TRBD1 (5 bases). The V end lost 5 bases, the J end lost 5 bases, and 18 bases lay between the germline ends. CDR3 length: 14 amino acids. Germline values: CDR1 DFQATT, CDR2 SNEGSKA (reference sequence).

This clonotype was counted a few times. CDR3: CAWSVGTGGYNEQFF. CDR3 in DNA: TGTGCCTGGAGTGTGGGGACAGGGGGTTACAATGAGCAGTTCTTC. The chain joins TRBV30 to TRBJ2-1, with 11 bases lining up with TRBD1. With V trimmed by 0 bases and J by 4 bases, 2 bases remained unmatched. The CDR3 covers 15 residues. Germline loops: CDR1 GTSNPN, CDR2 SVGIG (reference sequence).

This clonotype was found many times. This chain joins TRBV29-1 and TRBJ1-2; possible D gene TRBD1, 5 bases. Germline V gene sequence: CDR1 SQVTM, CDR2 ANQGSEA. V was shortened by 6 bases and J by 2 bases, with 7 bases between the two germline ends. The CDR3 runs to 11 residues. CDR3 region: CSVGTNYGYTF. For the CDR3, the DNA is TGCAGCGTCGGGACGAACTATGGCTACACCTTC.

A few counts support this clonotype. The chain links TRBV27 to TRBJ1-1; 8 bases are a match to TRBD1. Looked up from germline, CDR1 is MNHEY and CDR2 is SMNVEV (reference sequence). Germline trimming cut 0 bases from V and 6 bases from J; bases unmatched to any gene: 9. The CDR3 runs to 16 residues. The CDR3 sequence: CASSLSPGGESPEAFF. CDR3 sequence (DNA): TGTGCCAGCAGTTTATCGCCAGGGGGCGAGAGTCCTGAAGCTTTCTTT.

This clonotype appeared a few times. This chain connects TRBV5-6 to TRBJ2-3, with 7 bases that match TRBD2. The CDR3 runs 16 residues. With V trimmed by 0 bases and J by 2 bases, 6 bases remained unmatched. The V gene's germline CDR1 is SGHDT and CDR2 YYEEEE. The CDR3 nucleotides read TGTGCCAGCAGCTTGGCAGCTAGCGGCCTCACAGATACGCAGTATTTT. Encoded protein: CASSLAASGLTDTQYF.

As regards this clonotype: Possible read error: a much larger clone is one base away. CDR3 in amino acids: CSARDHHRTVYNEQFF. The CDR3, as DNA: TGCAGTGCTAGAGATCACCATCGAACAGTTTACAATGAGCAGTTCTTC. The V and J genes are TRBV20-1 and TRBJ2-1; D is uncertain. Per the germline V gene, CDR1 is DFQATT and CDR2 is SNEGSKA (reference sequence). V was pared by 0 bases and J by 4 bases, with 16 bases between. This CDR3 has 16 amino acids.

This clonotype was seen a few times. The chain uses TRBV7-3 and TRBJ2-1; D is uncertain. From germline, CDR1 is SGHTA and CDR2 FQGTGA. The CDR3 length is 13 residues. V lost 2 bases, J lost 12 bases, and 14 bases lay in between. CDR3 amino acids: CASSLSMAMGQFF. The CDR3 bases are TGTGCCAGCAGCTTATCTATGGCGATGGGGCAGTTCTTC.

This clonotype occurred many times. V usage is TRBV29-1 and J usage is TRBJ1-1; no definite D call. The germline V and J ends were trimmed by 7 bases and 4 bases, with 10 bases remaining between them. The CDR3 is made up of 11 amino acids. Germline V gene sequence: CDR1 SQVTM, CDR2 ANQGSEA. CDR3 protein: CSGDWGTEAFF. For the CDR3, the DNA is TGCAGCGGGGATTGGGGCACTGAAGCTTTCTTT.

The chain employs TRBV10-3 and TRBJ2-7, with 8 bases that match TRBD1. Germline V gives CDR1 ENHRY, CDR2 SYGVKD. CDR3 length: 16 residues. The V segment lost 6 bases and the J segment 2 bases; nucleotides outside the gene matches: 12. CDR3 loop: CAISRGSQGATYEQYF. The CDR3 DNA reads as TGTGCCATCAGCCGAGGGTCGCAGGGGGCTACCTACGAGCAGTACTTC.

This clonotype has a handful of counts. The CDR3 loop reads CASSSPTASGTGELFF. The CDR3 DNA is TGTGCCAGCAGCTCCCCAACCGCTAGCGGCACCGGGGAGCTGTTTTTT. The chain is built from TRBV7-6 and TRBJ2-2; 7 positions match TRBD2. After removal of 4 bases from V and 4 bases from J, the junction contained 9 bases not matched to a gene. CDR3 length: 16 residues. Germline V gives CDR1 SGHVS, CDR2 FNYEAQ.